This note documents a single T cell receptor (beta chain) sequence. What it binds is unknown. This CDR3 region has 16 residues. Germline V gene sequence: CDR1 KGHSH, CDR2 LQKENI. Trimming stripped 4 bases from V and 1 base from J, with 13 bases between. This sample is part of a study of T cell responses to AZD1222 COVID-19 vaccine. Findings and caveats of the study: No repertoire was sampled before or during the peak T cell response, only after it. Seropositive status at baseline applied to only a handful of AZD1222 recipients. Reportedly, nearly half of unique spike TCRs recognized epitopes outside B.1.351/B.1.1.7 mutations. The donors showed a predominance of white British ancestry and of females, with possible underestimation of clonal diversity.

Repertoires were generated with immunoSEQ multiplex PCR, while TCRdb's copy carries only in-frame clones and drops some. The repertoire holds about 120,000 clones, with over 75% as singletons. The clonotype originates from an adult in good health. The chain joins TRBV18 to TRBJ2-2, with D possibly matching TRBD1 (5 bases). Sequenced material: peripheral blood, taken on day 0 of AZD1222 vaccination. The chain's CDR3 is CASSQASRGNTGELFF. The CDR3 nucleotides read TGTGCCAGCTCACAGGCCAGTAGGGGGAACACCGGGGAGCTGTTTTTT.